This T cell receptor beta chain is from a study of cytomegalovirus exposure and HLA in healthy donors (TCRdb year 2017). Background on the whole study: An earlier analysis of some 500 of the donors reported about 250 Gb of sequence data and roughly 110 million unique TCR beta sequences from about 200 million T cells. About 310 gigabases of sequencing data and around 87 million unique TCR sequences were included in an early release covering several hundred HLA-typed donors. The genetic ancestry cluster associated with self-reported Caucasian donors included roughly 84% of the roughly 400 genotyped donors. The study was designed to test whether signatures of past pathogen exposure could be identified by cataloging public T cell receptors. The study profiled the T cell repertoires of about 720 subjects by immunosequencing and related them to cytomegalovirus serostatus. Besides the first cohort of hundreds of subjects, a separate validation cohort made up of 120 different subjects was used. The study combined high-throughput TCR immunosequencing, statistical association of individual TCRs with disease status, and machine learning to predict cytomegalovirus infection status. A later analysis re-examined previously published TCR beta repertoires from several hundred donors and added high-resolution HLA genotyping to investigate patterns of TCR occurrence. The later analysis used no new phenotypic data to find candidate immune exposures, relying instead on TCR beta sequences and their occurrence across donors. In an earlier analysis of roughly 540 of the donors, high-throughput TCR beta sequencing was used to judge whether each TCR beta V gene segment behaved as functional or pseudogenic. Donor age, sex, ethnicity and CMV serostatus were compiled together with the repertoire data. A later genetic analysis used genome-wide SNP genotypes for about three fifths of the roughly 700 donors, treating that subset as a discovery cohort. All discovery cohort repertoires had been generated on a single sequencing platform. HLA typing included class I and class II loci at four-digit resolution. Typing coverage varied by locus: about 620-630 donors for A, B, C, DRB1 and DQB1; roughly 560 for DQA1; some 610 for DPA1; roughly 470 for DPB1. A handful of DR-DQ haplotypes were handled as single units for association and clustering because linkage in the cohort was strong. On average, roughly 240,000 unique TCR beta nucleotide sequences were sequenced per donor among about 400 genotyped donors of the cohort, with roughly 18% of those sequences being non-productive.

The library was made by the immunoSEQ multiplex PCR assay. For the multiplex PCR, a mixture combining 60 forward primers for TCR Vbeta segments and 13 reverse primers for TCR Jbeta segments was used. The CDR3 region of rearranged TCR beta genes was amplified from genomic DNA with a multiplex PCR assay. The Illumina HiSeq System was used to sequence the amplified TCR beta libraries as 87-base-pair reads. The original pipeline was this. In a later analysis, 80 million or so unique TCR beta chains were counted across the 650 to 700 repertoires, and about 9.9 million of these chains were shared by at least two donors. Raw reads were error-corrected and collapsed into unique sequences with a nearest-neighbor algorithm that merged closely related sequences to remove PCR and sequencing errors. CDR3 sequences were aligned to IMGT reference sequences to assign V, D and J gene segments. For a sequence to be retained, at least a six-nucleotide match to both a V gene segment and a J gene segment was required. A rearrangement counted as productive if the CDR3 had no stop codons and remained in frame with V and J, and every other rearrangement counted as non-productive. CDR3 was defined according to IMGT convention as the region running from the second conserved V-encoded cysteine to the conserved J-encoded phenylalanine. Sequences without an unambiguous match to a single V gene segment were excluded from the earlier analysis of 450 to 750 of the donors. In an earlier analysis of approximately 590 of the donors, V segments were called functional above 56.7% productive rearrangements and were called segregating when the between-donor standard deviation exceeded 5%. A statistical classification framework was built to diagnose cytomegalovirus status from the catalog of TCR beta chain sequences. V and J gene assignment, in a later analysis, came from comparing TCR nucleotide sequences with IMGT/GENE-DB human TR gene sequences. A later analysis assigned CDR3 sequences and most-parsimonious VDJ recombination scenarios with the TCRdist pipeline. A later analysis defined each TCR beta chain by its CDR3 amino acid sequence plus V-gene family, and excluded reads lacking a unique V-gene family. As a way to deal with suspected cross-contamination and a sequencing artifact, a later analysis dropped 592 nucleotide sequences that were highly shared and had low generation probability. In a later analysis, a clonal expansion index for each public chain was calculated from normalized within-repertoire ranks of inferred template counts. In a later analysis, generation probabilities were computed with a VDJ recombination model fitted to out-of-frame rearrangements, and the resulting probabilities were checked against IGoR. In a later analysis, TCR-TCR, TCR-HLA and TCR-CMV co-occurrence was scored with hypergeometric tests, and a repertoire-size bias correction was applied to TCR pairs. False discovery rates were estimated in a later analysis by permuting HLA or CMV assignments 20 times. In a later analysis, co-occurring TCRs were grouped using DBSCAN, with TCRdist sequence similarity added in when clustering inside HLA-allele-positive subsets. Repertoires with fewer than 30,000 or more than 120,000 public chains, plus five repertoires with anomalous nucleotide sharing, were excluded from co-occurrence clustering. This immuneACCESS table, as held by TCRdb, lists in-frame sequences with V and J called but not all clones. Of the missing ones, under half trace to an unresolved V gene in checked studies; the others have no known cause. That table gives V, J and clone size, and the DNA gave D and trimming. A total of over 100,000 clones appear in this sample, 81% of them only once. The ten largest clones add up to more than 2% of the sample.

The CDR3, cysteine through phenylalanine, is 13 amino acids long. The only DNA kept is the CDR3, 39 bases in frame from the first base. Trimmed from V: 3 bases; trimmed from J: 2 bases; junction bases lacking a gene match: 3. The CDR1 and CDR2 encoded by the germline V gene are SQVTM and ANQGSEA. As concerns this clone: The antigen it recognizes is unknown. Base qualities are missing; no much larger clone stands one base away.

In total, roughly 670 healthy bone marrow donors made up the cohort. All cohort members were sampled while nominally healthy, although unrecorded immune exposures were likely present. The donor was CMV seronegative and was included in the group of around 320 seronegative cohort members. Each donor provided a peripheral blood sample, and peripheral blood mononuclear cells were used for TCR beta sequencing. Genomic DNA extraction from the blood cell samples was performed with the Qiagen DNeasy Blood Extraction Kit. General study outcomes and caveats: A later analysis associated roughly 17,000 TCR beta sequences with specific HLA alleles at a false discovery rate of 0.05. According to the authors, the approach could potentially be generalized to other disease states and immunological phenotypes. Linkage disequilibrium might explain the correlated functional status among segregating V segments, but an unknown experimental factor could not be ruled out. A group of highly shared sequence variants was considered likely to be a technical artifact of the sequencing pipeline. The study gave a list of 150 to 200 TCR beta chains associated with cytomegalovirus. Three of the identified cytomegalovirus-associated TCR beta chains were confirmed in vitro to be specific for cytomegalovirus antigens. In a later analysis, TCR association rates were found to vary across HLA loci, with the most associated TCRs seen for DRB1 alleles and the fewest for HLA-C alleles. In this cohort, only TCR beta chains were sequenced, and detectable features were limited by the absence of alpha or paired-chain data. In a later analysis, HLA-associated TCR beta chains showed more clonal expansion and lower generation probabilities than non-associated chains that were equally common. Assigning TCR associations to individual alleles was difficult when HLA alleles, especially DR and DQ, strongly co-occurred. The 87-base-pair reads could not distinguish some IMGT-functional V segments, including TRBV6-2 and TRBV6-3, so those segments were excluded. In a later analysis, several top co-occurrence clusters were reported to appear linked to parvovirus B19, influenza, CMV and Epstein-Barr virus. Immune exposure information for the cohort was limited to CMV serostatus. A later genetic analysis associated a missense DCLRE1C variant with V-gene and J-gene trimming of TCR beta chains, and an independent cohort replicated the association. Most CMV-associated TCR beta chains appeared to be HLA-restricted in a later analysis, and the HLA associations seemed to be driven largely by CMV exposure. Because counts were too low, roughly 16 rarely observed V segments, including chromosome 9 orphons, were excluded from the earlier analysis of around 640 of the donors. A further reported finding was that TCR beta sequences accurately predicted the HLA-A and HLA-B alleles for most subjects in the first cohort. An earlier analysis of roughly 570 of the donors showed that most TCR beta V segments appeared in productive rearrangements either about 87% or about 30% of the time, which broadly matched IMGT annotations. Most TCR sequences were seen in very few donors, while some public TCRs were found in many individuals. According to a later genetic analysis, donors in an Asian-associated ancestry cluster had fewer N-insertions in productive TCRs than the approximately 630-donor mean. HLA typing was unavailable for some donors at each locus, so association tests used only the typed subset. Presence/absence analyses assumed roughly uniform sequencing depth across donors, an assumption that may not hold. Cytomegalovirus status was reported to be diagnosed by the classifier with high specificity and sensitivity in both the original and validation cohorts.

Material for sequencing was PBMCs. The chain joins TRBV29-1 to TRBJ2-7, and TRBD1 aligns with 8 junction nucleotides. This sequence originates from a woman in her 30s in good health and CMV-seronegative. CDR3 protein: CSVEDRAAYEQYF. The DNA is as follows: TGCAGCGTTGAGGACAGGGCTGCCTACGAGCAGTACTTC.